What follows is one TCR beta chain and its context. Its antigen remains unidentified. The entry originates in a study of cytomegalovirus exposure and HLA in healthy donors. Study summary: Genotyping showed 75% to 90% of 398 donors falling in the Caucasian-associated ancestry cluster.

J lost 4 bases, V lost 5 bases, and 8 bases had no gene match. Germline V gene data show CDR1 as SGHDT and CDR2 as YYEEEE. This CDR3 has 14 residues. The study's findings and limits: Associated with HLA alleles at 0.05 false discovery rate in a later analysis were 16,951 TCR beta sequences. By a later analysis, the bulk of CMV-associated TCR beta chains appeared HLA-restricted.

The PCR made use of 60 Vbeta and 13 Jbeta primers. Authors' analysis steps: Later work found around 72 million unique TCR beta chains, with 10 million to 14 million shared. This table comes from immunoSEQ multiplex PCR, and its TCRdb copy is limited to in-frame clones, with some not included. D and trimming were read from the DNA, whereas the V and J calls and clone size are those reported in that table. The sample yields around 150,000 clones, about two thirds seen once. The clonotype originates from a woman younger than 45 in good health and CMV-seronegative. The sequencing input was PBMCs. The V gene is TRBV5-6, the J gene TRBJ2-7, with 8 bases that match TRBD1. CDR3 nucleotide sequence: TGTGCCAGCAGAAGCGGACAGGGAGAATACGAGCAGTACTTC. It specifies CASRSGQGEYEQYF.